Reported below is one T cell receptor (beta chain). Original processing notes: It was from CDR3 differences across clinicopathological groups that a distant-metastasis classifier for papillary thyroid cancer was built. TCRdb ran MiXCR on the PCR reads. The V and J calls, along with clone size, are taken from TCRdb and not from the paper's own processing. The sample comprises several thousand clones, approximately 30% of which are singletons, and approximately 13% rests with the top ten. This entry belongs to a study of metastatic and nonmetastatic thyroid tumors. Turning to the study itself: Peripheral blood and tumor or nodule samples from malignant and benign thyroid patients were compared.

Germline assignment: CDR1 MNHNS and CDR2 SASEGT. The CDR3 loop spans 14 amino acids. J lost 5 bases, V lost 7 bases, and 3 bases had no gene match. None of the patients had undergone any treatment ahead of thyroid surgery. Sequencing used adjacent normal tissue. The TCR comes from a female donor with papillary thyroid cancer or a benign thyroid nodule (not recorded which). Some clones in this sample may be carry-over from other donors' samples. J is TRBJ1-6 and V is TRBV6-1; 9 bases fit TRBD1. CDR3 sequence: CASTGQGNNSPLHF. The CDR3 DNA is TGTGCCAGCACCGGACAGGGGAATAATTCACCCCTCCACTTT.